This passage covers 27 T cell receptor beta chains from one sample sequenced in a study of T cell responses to AZD1222 COVID-19 vaccine. Some clones are missing from TCRdb's copy, which holds only in-frame ones; the method was immunoSEQ multiplex PCR. The sample carries 150,000 to 200,000 clones, about 93% recorded once. This specimen consisted of peripheral blood, obtained on day 0 of AZD1222 vaccination. Receptor source: an adult in good health.

V usage is TRBV7-8 and J usage is TRBJ2-3; 8 nucleotides match TRBD1. Per the germline V gene, CDR1 is SGHVS and CDR2 is FQNEAQ. V lost 5 bases and J lost 0; bases outside the gene matches: 4. There are 15 residues in the CDR3. The CDR3 DNA is TGTGCCAGCAGCCCCTGGACAGGGAGCACAGATACGCAGTATTTT. The encoded protein is CASSPWTGSTDTQYF.

V and J are TRBV6-5 and TRBJ1-5, with a possible D match to TRBD1 (6 bases). Trimming pared 8 bases from V and 4 bases from J, leaving 12 bases between. CDR1 MNHEY and CDR2 SVGAGI come from the germline V gene. The CDR3 has 13 amino acids. The CDR3 sequence is CASVLDRNQPQHF. CDR3 DNA: TGTGCCAGCGTACTTGACAGGAATCAGCCCCAGCATTTT.

To note about this clone: Germline is not matched at one junction end, which may reflect a read error. CDR3 sequence: CASSEGGGWAFF. In nucleotides, the CDR3 is TGTGCCAGCAGCGAAGGTGGAGGGTGGGCTTTCTTT. The chain combines TRBV6-1 with TRBJ1-1; D not resolved. The germline V gene encodes CDR1 MNHNS and CDR2 SASEGT. CDR3 length: 12 amino acids.

The chain uses TRBV19 and TRBJ2-7; TRBD1 might be the D (5 bases). V was pared by 3 bases and J by 6 bases, with 12 bases between. The CDR3 consists of 13 residues. Germline loops: CDR1 LNHDA, CDR2 SQIVND (reference sequence). Written as DNA, the CDR3 is TGTGCCAGTAGTATGGGGCTTCGGCGCGAGCAGTACTTC. It encodes CASSMGLRREQYF.

The chain is built from TRBV9 and TRBJ2-2; D perhaps matches TRBD2 (6 bases). This CDR3 comprises 16 residues. V dropped 0 bases and J dropped 1 base, with 10 bases sitting between them. The germline V gene has CDR1 SGDLS and CDR2 YYNGEE. The CDR3, as DNA: TGTGCCAGCAGCGTAGGCCGTAGCGGGAACACCGGGGAGCTGTTTTTT. Protein sequence: CASSVGRSGNTGELFF.

The V and J genes are TRBV5-6 and TRBJ1-2; possibly TRBD1 for D (6 bases). The CDR3 extends over 17 amino acids. Trimming removed 9 bases at V and 2 bases at J, with 26 bases between. The germline V gene has CDR1 SGHDT and CDR2 YYEEEE. CDR3 nucleotide sequence: TGTGCCAACGGGCTTCGGGGCCCTCAAAGGGGGAACTATGGCTACACCTTC. It is translated as CANGLRGPQRGNYGYTF.

The J gene is TRBJ2-2, the V gene TRBV29-1; D is uncertain. Germline V gene sequence: CDR1 SQVTM, CDR2 ANQGSEA. The V end lost 2 bases, the J end lost 2 bases, and 6 bases lay between the germline ends. CDR3 length: 13 amino acids. CDR3 in DNA: TGCAGCGTTGAACCCCGAAACACCGGGGAGCTGTTTTTT. It yields the protein CSVEPRNTGELFF.

The J gene is TRBJ2-7, the V gene TRBV27; possibly TRBD1 for D (6 bases). V shed 6 bases and J shed 0 bases, with 15 bases lying between them. CDR1 is MNHEY and CDR2 is SMNVEV in the germline V gene (reference sequence). There are 15 residues in the CDR3. As DNA, the CDR3 is TGTGCCAGCAGCCGGAGGACAGTATCCTCCTACGAGCAGTACTTC. Its protein product is CASSRRTVSSYEQYF.

CDR3 protein: CASSYSDRGEAFF. The CDR3 bases are TGTGCCAGCAGTTACTCGGACAGGGGAGAAGCTTTCTTT. This rearrangement joins TRBV6-2 or TRBV6-3 to TRBJ1-1; 9 bases map to TRBD1. The junction had 1 base not matched to a gene; V was cut back by 0 bases and J by 8 bases. CDR3 size: 13 residues. Germline CDR1 reads MNHEY; CDR2 reads SVGEGT.

The chain joins TRBV4-1 to TRBJ1-5, with D uncertain. Per the germline V gene, CDR1 is MGHRA and CDR2 is YSYEKL. The V end lost 1 base, the J end lost 0 bases, and 4 bases lay between the germline ends. This CDR3 spans 14 amino acids. CDR3 sequence reads: CASSQVYSNQPQHF. As DNA, the CDR3 is TGCGCCAGCAGCCAAGTTTATAGCAATCAGCCCCAGCATTTT.

As for this clone: The same CDR3 also results from other DNA sequences found in this sample. The rearrangement links TRBV5-1 to TRBJ2-3, with TRBD1 matching over 7 bases. The CDR3 covers 14 residues. Germline-derived CDR1 and CDR2 are SGHRS and YFSETQ. After removal of 4 bases from V and 1 base from J, the junction contained 3 bases not matched to a gene. Here the CDR3 DNA reads TGCGCCAGCAGCCCCGGACAGGGCACAGATACGCAGTATTTT. Translating gives CASSPGQGTDTQYF.

The J gene is TRBJ2-5, the V gene TRBV2; TRBD2 is a possible D gene (5 bases). The V gene's germline CDR1 is SNHLY and CDR2 FYNNEI. V was pared by 2 bases and J by 7 bases, with 11 bases between. The CDR3 covers 13 residues. The CDR3 protein is CASSELLAGTQYF. In DNA, the CDR3 is TGTGCCAGCAGTGAATTACTCGCGGGGACCCAGTACTTC.

The J gene is TRBJ1-1, the V gene TRBV15; unclear D gene. The germline CDR1 and CDR2 sequences are LNHNV and YYDKDF (reference sequence). The CDR3 sequence is 16 residues long. Trimming took off 0 bases at V and 0 bases at J, with 11 bases between the two ends. CDR3 amino acids: CATSRDTIGVNTEAFF. Written as DNA, the CDR3 is TGTGCCACCAGCAGAGACACCATCGGGGTGAACACTGAAGCTTTCTTT.

The chain is built from TRBV29-1 and TRBJ2-3; D ambiguous. From germline, CDR1 is SQVTM and CDR2 ANQGSEA. This CDR3 region has 12 residues. V lost 4 bases, J lost 1 base, and 6 bases lay in between. Here the CDR3 reads CSVGKGTDTQYF. The CDR3 DNA is TGCAGCGTTGGTAAGGGCACAGATACGCAGTATTTT.

V is TRBV2 and J is TRBJ1-1; D unclear. The CDR3 is 10 residues long. The germline CDR1 and CDR2 sequences are SNHLY and FYNNEI. V lost 9 bases and J 7 bases, leaving 9 bases between the germline ends. The CDR3 loop reads CASGESEAFF. As DNA, the CDR3 is TGTGCCAGTGGAGAGAGTGAAGCTTTCTTT.

This chain uses TRBV5-4 with TRBJ2-1, with 13 positions matching TRBD2. The germline V gene encodes CDR1 SGHNT and CDR2 YYREEE (reference sequence). The CDR3 sequence is 15 residues long. The trim removed 8 bases at V and 1 base at J, leaving 3 bases unmatched. The CDR3 DNA follows: TGTGCCAGTCCGGGACTAGCGGGATCCTACAATGAGCAGTTCTTC. Translation: CASPGLAGSYNEQFF.

V is TRBV5-4 and J is TRBJ2-7; TRBD2 aligns across 13 bases. Unmatched junction bases numbered 3, after V lost 4 bases and J lost 2 bases. The CDR3 is 15 residues long. CDR1 and CDR2 (germline): SGHNT, YYREEE (reference sequence). CDR3 sequence: CASSPTSGRAYEQYF. In DNA form, the CDR3 reads TGTGCCAGCAGCCCCACTAGCGGGAGGGCCTACGAGCAGTACTTC.

V and J are TRBV7-6 and TRBJ1-6; D unresolved. The CDR3 length is 15 residues. Germline assignment: CDR1 SGHVS and CDR2 FNYEAQ. Trimming removed 2 bases from V and 7 bases from J, with 12 bases in between. CDR3 sequence (DNA): TGTGCCAGCAGCTTAATAGGCGGCGCGAATTCACCCCTCCACTTT. This gives the protein CASSLIGGANSPLHF.

This chain uses TRBV2 with TRBJ2-7; the D is unclear. In germline, CDR1 is SNHLY, CDR2 FYNNEI. The CDR3 length is 13 residues. V shed 8 bases and J shed 4 bases, with 15 bases lying between them. The CDR3 DNA follows: TGTGCCAGCTCGGAGCAAGAGCCTTACGAGCAGTACTTC. Amino acid sequence: CASSEQEPYEQYF.

CDR3 amino acids: CASRKAGANTGELFF. The CDR3 DNA follows: TGTGCCAGCCGGAAAGCAGGGGCGAACACCGGGGAGCTGTTTTTT. The chain employs TRBV6-5 and TRBJ2-2, with D perhaps TRBD1 (6 bases). CDR1 and CDR2 (germline): MNHEY, SVGAGI. CDR3 length: 15 amino acids. Trimming shortened V by 8 bases and J by 0 bases, and 13 bases separated the two germline ends.

V is TRBV11-3 and J is TRBJ1-5, with unresolved D. The germline V and J ends were trimmed by 5 bases and 0 bases, with 17 bases remaining between them. Germline V CDR1 and CDR2: SGHNT, YENEEA. The CDR3 extends over 17 amino acids. DNA for the CDR3: TGTGCCAGCAGCCCCTGGGCAGATATTATTAGCAATCAGCCCCAGCATTTT. Translating gives CASSPWADIISNQPQHF.

This clone was counted once. This chain joins TRBV28 and TRBJ1-1, with D possibly being TRBD1 (6 bases). Germline V gives CDR1 MDHEN, CDR2 SYDVKM. This CDR3 comprises 14 residues. The V end was cut by 3 bases, the J end by 3 bases, with 11 bases between. The CDR3 DNA reads as TGTGCCAGCAGTTTGAGAGGGGGGTACACTGAAGCTTTCTTT. It translates to CASSLRGGYTEAFF.

The V call is TRBV7-9, the J call TRBJ2-3; D gene uncertain. The CDR3 totals 12 residues. V lost 2 bases, J lost 6 bases, and 6 bases lay in between. Germline lookup yields CDR1 SEHNR and CDR2 FQNEAQ (reference sequence). CDR3 bases: TGTGCCAGCAGCTTACTCTTTGATACGCAGTATTTT. The encoded protein is CASSLLFDTQYF.

This clone was found once. The V call is TRBV4-1, the J call TRBJ2-1; no clear D. This CDR3 is 15 amino acids long. Trimming cost V 0 bases and J 0 bases, with 6 bases left between them. In germline, CDR1 is MGHRA, CDR2 YSYEKL. The CDR3 region is CASSQDSPSYNEQFF. In DNA form, the CDR3 reads TGCGCCAGCAGCCAAGACAGCCCCTCCTACAATGAGCAGTTCTTC.

The CDR3 region is CASSLGAGVNNEQFF. CDR3 in DNA: TGTGCCAGCTCTCTTGGGGCAGGGGTCAACAATGAGCAGTTCTTC. The V call is TRBV11-3, the J call TRBJ2-1; possibly TRBD1 for D (6 bases). The CDR3 has 15 residues. Deletions cut 8 bases from V and 5 bases from J, with 19 bases between. Germline V gives CDR1 SGHNT, CDR2 YENEEA.

The rearrangement links TRBV27 to TRBJ2-7; D is unresolved. The germline CDR1 and CDR2 sequences are MNHEY and SMNVEV (reference sequence). V lost 1 base, J lost 0 bases, and 13 bases lay in between. This CDR3 comprises 16 residues. The CDR3 region has the DNA TGTGCCAGCAGTTTATTGGACGGCTCCCGCTCCTACGAGCAGTACTTC. Translated, it gives CASSLLDGSRSYEQYF.

This clone came up once. The chain links TRBV7-7 to TRBJ2-1, with D perhaps matching TRBD2 (5 bases). CDR3 length: 15 amino acids. In germline, CDR1 is SSHAT, CDR2 FNYEAQ (reference sequence). Trimming took 5 bases from V and 1 from J, leaving 12 bases between them. This chain's CDR3 is CASSATPGSYNEQFF. The CDR3 DNA sequence: TGTGCCAGCAGCGCAACACCGGGATCCTACAATGAGCAGTTCTTC.